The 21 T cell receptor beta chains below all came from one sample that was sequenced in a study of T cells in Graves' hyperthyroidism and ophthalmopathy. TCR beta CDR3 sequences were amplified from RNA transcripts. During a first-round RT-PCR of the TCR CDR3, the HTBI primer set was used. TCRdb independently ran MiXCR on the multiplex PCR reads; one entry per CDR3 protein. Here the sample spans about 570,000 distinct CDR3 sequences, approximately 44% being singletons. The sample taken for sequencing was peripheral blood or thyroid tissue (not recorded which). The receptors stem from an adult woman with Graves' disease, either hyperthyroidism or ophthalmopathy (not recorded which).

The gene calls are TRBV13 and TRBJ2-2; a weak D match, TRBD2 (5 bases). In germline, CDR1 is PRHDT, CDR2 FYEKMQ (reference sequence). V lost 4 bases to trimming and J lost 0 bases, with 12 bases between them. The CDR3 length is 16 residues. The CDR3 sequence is CASSSRAETNTGELFF. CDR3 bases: TGTGCCAGCAGCTCGAGGGCAGAAACGAACACCGGGGAGCTGTTTTTT.

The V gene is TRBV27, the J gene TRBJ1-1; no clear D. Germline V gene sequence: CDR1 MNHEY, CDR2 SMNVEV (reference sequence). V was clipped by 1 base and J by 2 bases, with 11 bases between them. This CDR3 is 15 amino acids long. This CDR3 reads CASSLFSFDNTEAFF. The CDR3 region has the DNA TGTGCCAGCAGTTTATTTAGCTTTGATAACACTGAAGCTTTCTTT.

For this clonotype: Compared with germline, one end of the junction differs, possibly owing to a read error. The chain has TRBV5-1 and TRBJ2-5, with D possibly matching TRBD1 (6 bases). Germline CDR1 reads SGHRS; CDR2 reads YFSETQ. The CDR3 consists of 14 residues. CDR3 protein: CASSLAQGRKTRYF. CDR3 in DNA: TGCGCCAGCAGCTTGGCACAGGGTAGGAAGACCCGGTACTTC.

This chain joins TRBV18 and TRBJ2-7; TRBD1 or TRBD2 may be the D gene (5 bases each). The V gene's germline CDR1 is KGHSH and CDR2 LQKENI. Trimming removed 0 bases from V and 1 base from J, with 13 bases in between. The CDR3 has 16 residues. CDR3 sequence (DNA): TGTGCCAGCTCACCACCGGGACGTAGTATTTCCTACGAGCAGTACTTC. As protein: CASSPPGRSISYEQYF. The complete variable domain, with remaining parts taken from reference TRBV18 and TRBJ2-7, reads NAGVMQNPRHLVRRRGQEARLRCSPMKGHSHVYWYRQLPEEGLKFMVYLQKENIIDESGMPKERFSAEFPKEGPSILRIQQVVRGDSAAYFCASSPPGRSISYEQYFGPGTRLTVT.

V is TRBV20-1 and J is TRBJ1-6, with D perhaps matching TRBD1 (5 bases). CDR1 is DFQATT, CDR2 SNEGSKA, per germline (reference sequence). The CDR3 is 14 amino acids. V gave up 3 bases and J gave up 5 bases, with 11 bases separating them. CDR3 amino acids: CSASGAVNNSPLHF. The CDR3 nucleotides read TGCAGTGCTAGCGGGGCAGTTAATAATTCACCCCTCCACTTT.

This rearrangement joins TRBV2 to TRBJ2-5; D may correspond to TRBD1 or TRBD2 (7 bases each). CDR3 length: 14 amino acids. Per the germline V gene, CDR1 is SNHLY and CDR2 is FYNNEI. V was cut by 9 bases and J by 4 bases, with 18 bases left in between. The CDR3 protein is CASSQGGSRETQYF. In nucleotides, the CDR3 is TGTGCCAGTAGTCAGGGGGGGAGCAGAGAGACCCAGTACTTC.

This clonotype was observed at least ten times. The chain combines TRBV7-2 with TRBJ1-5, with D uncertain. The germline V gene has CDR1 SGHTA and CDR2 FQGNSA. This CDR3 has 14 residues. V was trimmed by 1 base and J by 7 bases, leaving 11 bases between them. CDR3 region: CASSLGAAWQPQHF. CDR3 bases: TGTGCCAGCAGCTTAGGCGCGGCCTGGCAGCCCCAGCATTTT.

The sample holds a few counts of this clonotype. CDR3 region: CASSRRPRGELFF. Written as DNA, the CDR3 is TGTGCCAGCAGCCGCCGACCCCGCGGGGAGCTGTTTTTT. The chain uses TRBV3-1 and TRBJ2-2; D is uncertain. V was pared by 4 bases and J by 7 bases, with 10 bases between. The germline gives CDR1 LGHDT, CDR2 YNNKEL (reference sequence). The length of the CDR3 is 13 residues.

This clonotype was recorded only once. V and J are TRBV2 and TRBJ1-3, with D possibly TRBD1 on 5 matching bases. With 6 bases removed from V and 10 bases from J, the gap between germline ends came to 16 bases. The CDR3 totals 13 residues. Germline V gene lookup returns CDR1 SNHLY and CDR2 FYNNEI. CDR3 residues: CASSGRGGETIYF. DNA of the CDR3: TGTGCCAGCAGCGGACGGGGCGGGGAGACCATATATTTT. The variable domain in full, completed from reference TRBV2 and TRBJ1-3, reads EPEVTQTPSHQVTQMGQEVILRCVPISNHLYFYWYRQILGQKVEFLVSFYNNEISEKSEIFDDQFSVERPDGSNFTLKIRSTKLEDSAMYFCASSGRGGETIYFGEGSWLTVV.

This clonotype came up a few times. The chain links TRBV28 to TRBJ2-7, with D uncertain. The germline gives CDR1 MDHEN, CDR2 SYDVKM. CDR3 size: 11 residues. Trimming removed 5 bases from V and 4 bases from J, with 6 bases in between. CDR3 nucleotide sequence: TGTGCCAGCAGTCGTCATTACGAGCAGTACTTC. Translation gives CASSRHYEQYF. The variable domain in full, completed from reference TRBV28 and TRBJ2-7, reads DVKVTQSSRYLVKRTGEKVFLECVQDMDHENMFWYRQDPGLGLRLIYFSYDVKMKEKGDIPEGYSVSREKKERFSLILESASTNQTSMYLCASSRHYEQYFGPGTRLTVT.

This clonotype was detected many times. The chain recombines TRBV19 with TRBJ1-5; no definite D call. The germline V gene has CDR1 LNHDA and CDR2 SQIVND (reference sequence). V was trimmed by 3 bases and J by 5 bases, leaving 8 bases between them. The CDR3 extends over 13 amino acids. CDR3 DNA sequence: TGTGCCAGTAGTATTGGAAAGCATCAGCCCCAGCATTTT. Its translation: CASSIGKHQPQHF.

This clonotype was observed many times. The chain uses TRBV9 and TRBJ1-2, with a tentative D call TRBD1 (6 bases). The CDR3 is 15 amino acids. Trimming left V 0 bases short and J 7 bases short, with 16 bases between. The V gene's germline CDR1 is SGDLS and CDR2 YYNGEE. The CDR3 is CASSVGGRGSFGYTF. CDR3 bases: TGTGCCAGCAGCGTAGGGGGCAGGGGATCCTTTGGCTACACCTTC.

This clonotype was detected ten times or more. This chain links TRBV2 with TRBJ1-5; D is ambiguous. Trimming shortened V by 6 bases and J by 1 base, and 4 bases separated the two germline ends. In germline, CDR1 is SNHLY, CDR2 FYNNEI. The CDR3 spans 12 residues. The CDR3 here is CASRGSNQPQHF. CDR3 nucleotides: TGTGCCAGCAGGGGGAGCAATCAGCCCCAGCATTTT.

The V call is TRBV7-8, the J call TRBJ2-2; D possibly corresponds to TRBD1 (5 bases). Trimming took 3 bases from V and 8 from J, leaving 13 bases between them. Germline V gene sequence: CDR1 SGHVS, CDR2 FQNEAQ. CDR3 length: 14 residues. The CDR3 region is CASSFGPGAGELFF. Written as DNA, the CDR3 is TGTGCCAGCAGCTTCGGGCCTGGGGCAGGGGAGCTGTTTTTT.

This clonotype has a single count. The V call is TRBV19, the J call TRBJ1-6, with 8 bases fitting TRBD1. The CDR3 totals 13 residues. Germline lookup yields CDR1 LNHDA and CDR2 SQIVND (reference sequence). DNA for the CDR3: TGTGCTAGAGGACAGGGAGTAAGAAGGCCCCTCCACTTT. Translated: CARGQGVRRPLHF.

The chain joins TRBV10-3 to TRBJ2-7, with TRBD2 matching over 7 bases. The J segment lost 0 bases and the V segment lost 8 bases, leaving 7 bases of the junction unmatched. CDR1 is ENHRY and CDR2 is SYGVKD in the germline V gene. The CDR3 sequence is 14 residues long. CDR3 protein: CAIGLAESSYEQYF. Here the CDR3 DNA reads TGTGCCATCGGGCTAGCGGAAAGCTCCTACGAGCAGTACTTC.

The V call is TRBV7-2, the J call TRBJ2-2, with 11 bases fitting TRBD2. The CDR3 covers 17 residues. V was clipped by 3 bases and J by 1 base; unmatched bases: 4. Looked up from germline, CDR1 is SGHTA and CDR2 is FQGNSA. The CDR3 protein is CASSLETSGMNTGELFF. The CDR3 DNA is TGTGCCAGCAGCTTGGAGACTAGCGGGATGAACACCGGGGAGCTGTTTTTT.

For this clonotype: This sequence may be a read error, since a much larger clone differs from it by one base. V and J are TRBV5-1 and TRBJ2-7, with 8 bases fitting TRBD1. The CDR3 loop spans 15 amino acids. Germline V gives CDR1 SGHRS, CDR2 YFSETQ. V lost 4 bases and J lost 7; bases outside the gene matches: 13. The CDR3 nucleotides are TGCGCCAGCAGCCTCGGACCGAGGACAGGGAGGGAGCAGTACTTC. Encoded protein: CASSLGPRTGREQYF.

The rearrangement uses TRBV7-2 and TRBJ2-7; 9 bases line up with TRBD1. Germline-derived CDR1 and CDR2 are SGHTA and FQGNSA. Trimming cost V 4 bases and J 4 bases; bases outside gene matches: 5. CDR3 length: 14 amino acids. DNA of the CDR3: TGTGCCAGCAGCTCCTCCGGGACAGGGTACGAGCAGTACTTC. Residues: CASSSSGTGYEQYF.

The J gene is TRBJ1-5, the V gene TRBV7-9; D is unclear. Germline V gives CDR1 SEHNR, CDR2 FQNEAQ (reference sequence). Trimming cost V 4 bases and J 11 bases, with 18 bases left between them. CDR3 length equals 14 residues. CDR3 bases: TGTGCCAGCAGCTGGGGAGGCACCCAAGAGACCCAGCATTTT. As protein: CASSWGGTQETQHF. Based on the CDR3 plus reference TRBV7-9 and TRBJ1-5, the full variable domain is DTGVSQNPRHKITKRGQNVTFRCDPISEHNRLYWYRQTLGQGPEFLTYFQNEAQLEKSRLLSDRFSAERPKGSFSTLEIQRTEQGDSAMYLCASSWGGTQETQHFGDGTRLSIL.

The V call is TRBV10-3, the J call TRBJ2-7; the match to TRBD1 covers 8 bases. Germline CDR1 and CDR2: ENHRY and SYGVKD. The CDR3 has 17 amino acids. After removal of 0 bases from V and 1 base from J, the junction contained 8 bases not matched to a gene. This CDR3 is CAISESSGGTASYEQYF. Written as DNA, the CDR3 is TGTGCCATCAGTGAGTCGTCAGGGGGCACGGCGTCCTACGAGCAGTACTTC.